These 24 T cell receptor beta chains share one sample of origin, sequenced in a study of T cells in Graves' hyperthyroidism and ophthalmopathy. RNA transcripts gave rise to amplified TCR beta CDR3 regions. The TCR CDR3 was amplified in a first-round RT-PCR using the HTBI primer set. TCRdb redid the calling of the multiplex PCR reads with MiXCR, one entry per CDR3 protein. The table lists 490,000 or so distinct CDR3 sequences, just under 20% of them singletons, with roughly 50% in the top ten. The sample consisted of blood. These receptors originate from a man between 40 and 49 years old with Graves' ophthalmopathy.

This clonotype was counted between two and nine times. The chain links TRBV29-1 to TRBJ2-1, with 7 positions matching TRBD2. This CDR3 region has 16 residues. V was clipped by 1 base and J by 0 bases; unmatched bases: 6. The germline gives CDR1 SQVTM, CDR2 ANQGSEA. CDR3 residues: CSVEVASGNSYNEQFF. CDR3 DNA: TGCAGCGTTGAAGTTGCTAGCGGAAACTCCTACAATGAGCAGTTCTTC.

The CDR3 DNA sequence: TGCAGTGCTAGAGACAGGCAAAAGCGGGAGCAGTACTTC. This gives the protein CSARDRQKREQYF. V usage is TRBV20-1 and J usage is TRBJ2-7; possible D gene TRBD2, 5 bases. CDR1 is DFQATT, CDR2 SNEGSKA, per germline (reference sequence). The ends were cut back, 0 bases at V and 7 bases at J, with 13 bases in the middle. The CDR3 loop spans 13 amino acids.

This clonotype appeared many times. The chain has TRBV7-2 and TRBJ2-3; 10 nucleotides line up with TRBD2. J gave up 2 bases and V 6 bases, and 8 bases lay outside the gene matches. The CDR3 consists of 16 residues. In germline, CDR1 is SGHTA, CDR2 FQGNSA. The CDR3 DNA is TGTGCCAGCAGGGGAGGAGGACTAGCGGTCACAGATACGCAGTATTTT. Protein: CASRGGGLAVTDTQYF.

This clonotype was picked up a small number of times. V usage is TRBV20-1 and J usage is TRBJ1-4; D is possibly TRBD1 (5 bases). The CDR3 spans 13 residues. The ends were cut back, 1 base at V and 4 bases at J, with 7 bases in the middle. Germline CDR1 and CDR2: DFQATT and SNEGSKA (reference sequence). CDR3 amino acids: CSARGGLNEKLFF. In nucleotides, the CDR3 is TGCAGTGCTAGAGGGGGCCTTAATGAAAAACTGTTTTTT.

The V call is TRBV7-8, the J call TRBJ2-2; D remains unclear. The CDR3 spans 16 residues. The V and J ends lost 9 bases and 2 bases respectively, with 19 bases between them. Germline V lookup: CDR1 SGHVS, CDR2 FQNEAQ. CDR3 sequence reads: CASAQASGRNTGELFF. In nucleotides, the CDR3 is TGTGCCAGTGCTCAAGCGAGTGGCAGAAACACCGGGGAGCTGTTTTTT.

This clonotype has a count of ten or more. The chain employs TRBV11-2 and TRBJ2-3; D unclear. V lost 5 bases and J 5 bases, leaving 8 bases between the germline ends. Germline V gene data show CDR1 as SGHAT and CDR2 as FQNNGV. This CDR3 is built from 12 residues. The chain's CDR3 is CASSVDGDTQYF. The CDR3 region has the DNA TGTGCCAGCAGCGTGGATGGAGATACGCAGTATTTT.

This clonotype was detected a few times. The CDR3 DNA reads as TGTGCCACCAGCAGGGACCGGGGACGGATCTATGGCTACACCTTC. As protein: CATSRDRGRIYGYTF. This chain links TRBV15 with TRBJ1-2; perhaps TRBD1 as D (5 bases). With 3 bases removed from V and 4 bases from J, the gap between germline ends came to 15 bases. The germline CDR1 and CDR2 sequences are LNHNV and YYDKDF (reference sequence). The CDR3 sequence is 15 residues long.

This CDR3 is CASSLGEFNTEAFF. For the CDR3, the DNA is TGTGCCAGCAGCCTAGGGGAGTTCAACACTGAAGCTTTCTTT. The chain carries TRBV7-8 and TRBJ1-1; TRBD1 might be the D (5 bases). Germline CDR1 SGHVS, CDR2 FQNEAQ. V shed 5 bases and J shed 2 bases, with 12 bases lying between them. This CDR3 comprises 14 residues.

The V and J genes are TRBV5-4 and TRBJ2-3, with a weak D call TRBD2 (5 bases). This CDR3 is 15 amino acids long. Trimming took off 0 bases at V and 0 bases at J, with 8 bases between the two ends. The germline V gene encodes CDR1 SGHNT and CDR2 YYREEE (reference sequence). The CDR3 DNA sequence: TGTGCCAGCAGCTTGGACGGGAACAGCACAGATACGCAGTATTTT. It codes for CASSLDGNSTDTQYF.

J is TRBJ2-7 and V is TRBV27, with 9 bases aligning to TRBD1. This CDR3 is built from 16 residues. V lost 7 bases, J lost 1 base, and 11 bases stayed unmatched. CDR1 is MNHEY and CDR2 is SMNVEV in the germline V gene (reference sequence). The DNA of the CDR3 is TGTGCCAGCACCCTCCGGGGGACAGGGAGATCCTACGAGCAGTACTTC. It codes for CASTLRGTGRSYEQYF.

In this sample, this clonotype turned up many times. The chain links TRBV29-1 to TRBJ1-1; 7 bases map to TRBD1. The length of the CDR3 is 13 residues. Losses at the gene ends were 6 bases for V and 0 bases for J; bases not matched to a gene: 4. The germline gives CDR1 SQVTM, CDR2 ANQGSEA. CDR3 DNA sequence: TGCAGCGTGGGAGGGGGCATGAACACTGAAGCTTTCTTT. It yields the protein CSVGGGMNTEAFF.

V and J are TRBV9 and TRBJ1-2; D might be TRBD1 (6 bases). Trimming left V 0 bases short and J 5 bases short, with 17 bases between. The CDR3 has 16 residues. Germline values: CDR1 SGDLS, CDR2 YYNGEE. The CDR3 coding sequence is TGTGCCAGCAGCGTAGACCCTAGAACAGGGAGTTATGGCTACACCTTC. Translated: CASSVDPRTGSYGYTF.

There are many counts of this clonotype. The chain uses TRBV7-2 and TRBJ2-7, with D tentatively TRBD2 (6 bases). This CDR3 is 13 amino acids long. Trimming removed 3 bases from V and 6 bases from J, with 12 bases in between. Germline-derived CDR1 and CDR2 are SGHTA and FQGNSA. The CDR3: CASSLDGRGEQYF. The CDR3 nucleotides are TGTGCCAGCAGCTTGGACGGGAGAGGCGAGCAGTACTTC.

Only a few counts were recorded for this clonotype. The CDR3 sequence is CASSLIPRRVPSYGYTF. The CDR3 region has the DNA TGTGCCAGCAGCCTAATCCCTCGAAGGGTACCATCCTATGGCTACACCTTC. The genes are TRBV7-9 and TRBJ1-2; no definite D call. The CDR3 has 17 residues. Germline V gene data show CDR1 as SEHNR and CDR2 as FQNEAQ (reference sequence). V shed 5 bases and J shed 4 bases, with 23 bases lying between them.

Only one count was recorded for this clonotype. This chain joins TRBV12-5 and TRBJ2-1; D call uncertain. This CDR3 comprises 11 residues. With 4 bases removed from V and 10 bases from J, the gap between germline ends came to 8 bases. Germline V gives CDR1 LGHNT, CDR2 FRNRAP. CDR3 sequence: CASGYNREQFF. CDR3 nucleotides: TGTGCTAGTGGTTACAACAGAGAGCAGTTCTTC.

The sample holds one count of this clonotype. The chain recombines TRBV2 with TRBJ2-2; 10 nucleotides align to TRBD2. This CDR3 comprises 15 residues. Trimming at V came to 6 bases and at J to 7 bases, leaving 8 bases not matched to a gene. The V gene's germline CDR1 is SNHLY and CDR2 FYNNEI. The CDR3 reads CASRGASGGIGELFF. The CDR3 DNA reads as TGTGCCAGCAGGGGGGCTAGCGGGGGTATCGGGGAGCTGTTTTTT.

This clonotype was recorded at least ten times. The chain employs TRBV12-3 or TRBV12-4 and TRBJ1-2; TRBD1 might be the D (6 bases). V lost 0 bases and J lost 5, with 16 bases in between. The CDR3 totals 16 residues. The CDR3 spells CASSLALGQTLYGYTF. CDR3 nucleotides: TGTGCCAGCAGTTTAGCGCTTGGACAGACTTTATATGGCTACACCTTC.

The sample holds many counts of this clonotype. The chain employs TRBV27 and TRBJ2-5; D is undetermined. In germline, CDR1 is MNHEY, CDR2 SMNVEV (reference sequence). V lost 2 bases, J lost 7 bases, and 11 bases lay in between. The CDR3 sequence is 13 residues long. CDR3 region: CASSLQPGGTQYF. CDR3 bases: TGTGCCAGCAGTTTACAACCGGGTGGGACCCAGTACTTC.

The chain employs TRBV12-5 and TRBJ2-3, with D tentatively TRBD2 (5 bases). V was clipped by 5 bases and J by 2 bases, with 14 bases between them. The CDR3 totals 15 residues. Germline CDR1 LGHNT, CDR2 FRNRAP. As DNA, the CDR3 is TGTGCTAGTGGTGAGGGCGGATCCTACACAGATACGCAGTATTTT. Amino acids: CASGEGGSYTDTQYF.

This clonotype has just a few counts. This chain uses TRBV6-1 with TRBJ2-7, with TRBD2 as a possible D gene (6 bases). V was shortened by 3 bases and J by 4 bases, with 16 bases between the two germline ends. The germline V gene encodes CDR1 MNHNS and CDR2 SASEGT. The CDR3 extends over 15 amino acids. In nucleotides, the CDR3 is TGTGCCAGCAGTGAGCCCCTGGGGGGATATTACGAGCAGTACTTC. Protein sequence: CASSEPLGGYYEQYF.

The chain combines TRBV20-1 with TRBJ2-2; no firm D call. The CDR3 has 16 amino acids. V dropped 1 base and J dropped 2 bases, with 14 bases sitting between them. CDR1 and CDR2 (germline): DFQATT, SNEGSKA (reference sequence). Here the CDR3 reads CSARVPRPLNTGELFF. The CDR3 DNA sequence: TGCAGTGCTAGAGTGCCCCGCCCCCTTAACACCGGGGAGCTGTTTTTT.

This clonotype was recorded only once. The rearrangement links TRBV11-2 to TRBJ2-5, with 15 bases lining up with TRBD2. The CDR3 spans 19 residues. Germline loops: CDR1 SGHAT, CDR2 FQNNGV. After removal of 8 bases from V and 4 bases from J, the junction contained 17 bases not matched to a gene. CDR3 coding DNA: TGTGCCAGCGGATACCCCCCTACCGGGACTAGCGGGGGGATAGAGACCCAGTACTTC. This codes for CASGYPPTGTSGGIETQYF.

In the case of this clonotype: Just one base apart from a much larger clone, this may be a read error. The CDR3 reads CASSLDREQETQYF. DNA for the CDR3: TGTGCCAGCAGCTTAGACAGGGAGCAAGAGACCCAGTACTTC. The chain combines TRBV7-9 with TRBJ2-5, with D perhaps TRBD1 (6 bases). Looked up from germline, CDR1 is SEHNR and CDR2 is FQNEAQ (reference sequence). The CDR3 spans 14 residues. V dropped 1 base and J dropped 2 bases, with 8 bases sitting between them.

This clonotype was observed many times. The chain joins TRBV12-3 or TRBV12-4 to TRBJ2-7, with 8 bases fitting TRBD1. This CDR3 comprises 14 residues. The V and J ends lost 3 bases and 2 bases, in that order; junction bases with no gene match: 3. In nucleotides, the CDR3 is TGTGCCAGCAGTTTCTCAGGGGGCACCTACGAGCAGTACTTC. Translated, it gives CASSFSGGTYEQYF.